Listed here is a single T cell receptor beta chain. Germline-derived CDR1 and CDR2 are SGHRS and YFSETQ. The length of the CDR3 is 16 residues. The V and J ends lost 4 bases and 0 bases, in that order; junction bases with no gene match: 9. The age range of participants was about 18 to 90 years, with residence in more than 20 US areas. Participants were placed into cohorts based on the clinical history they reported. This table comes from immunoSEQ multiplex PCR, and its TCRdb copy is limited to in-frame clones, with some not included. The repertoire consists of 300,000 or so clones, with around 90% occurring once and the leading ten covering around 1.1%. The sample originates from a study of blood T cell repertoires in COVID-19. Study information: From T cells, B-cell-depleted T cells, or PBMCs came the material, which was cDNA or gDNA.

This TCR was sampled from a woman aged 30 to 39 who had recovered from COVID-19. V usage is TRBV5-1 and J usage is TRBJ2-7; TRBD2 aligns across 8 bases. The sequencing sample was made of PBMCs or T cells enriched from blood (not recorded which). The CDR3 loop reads CASSVGLALSSYEQYF. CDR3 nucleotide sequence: TGCGCCAGCAGCGTCGGACTAGCCTTAAGCTCCTACGAGCAGTACTTC.